The clone carrying this TCR beta chain has at least ten counts. The sample originates from a study of T cell repertoires in cytomegalovirus infection. TCRdb re-analysed the reads in MiXCR, keeping a single row per CDR3 protein. The sample has around 530,000 distinct CDR3 sequences; 16% are singletons. The CDR3 runs 15 residues. Trimming removed 6 bases from V and 1 base from J, with 15 bases in between. This TCR was recovered from a human donor in good health (CMV status not recorded). Some clones in this sample may be carry-over from other donors' samples. The specimen sequenced was CD8+ T cells from PBMCs. V usage is TRBV12-3 or TRBV12-4 and J usage is TRBJ1-1; TRBD1 is a possible D gene (5 bases). CDR3: CASSRPVGQNTEAFF. DNA of the CDR3: TGTGCCAGCAGCCGTCCTGTGGGGCAGAACACTGAAGCTTTCTTT.